This TCR beta chain was captured by sequencing in a study of shared clonotypes between healthy human individuals. In the study overall: The donors, two women and three men, were aged 18 to 49.

Points on this clone: What it binds is unknown.

Study observations and caveats: Donors were few, which limited the genetic and exposure-history diversity represented.

The unsorted samples had 70 million to 100 million PBMCs used for genomic DNA. Deep-level settings were used for running the assay. TCRdb's table, derived via immunoSEQ multiplex PCR, lists solely in-frame clones and lacks some. The table shows 450,000 to 500,000 clones, with roughly 80% occurring only once. The material sequenced was PBMCs. This sequence originates from a woman aged 40 to 50 in good health. Some clones in this sample may be carry-over from other donors' samples.

The CDR3 loop is CASSQTNTDTQYF. The CDR3 region has the DNA TGTGCCAGCAGCCAGACTAACACAGATACGCAGTATTTT. The rearrangement uses TRBV11-3 and TRBJ2-3; D possibly corresponds to TRBD2 (5 bases). Germline loops: CDR1 SGHNT, CDR2 YENEEA. This CDR3 comprises 13 residues. The germline V and J ends were trimmed by 5 bases and 2 bases, with 8 bases remaining between them.